A selection of T cell receptor beta chains follows, all from one sample in a study of T cells after yellow fever vaccination. Each CDR3 protein gets one entry after TCRdb re-called the 5' RACE reads with MiXCR. Among 600,000 to 750,000 distinct CDR3 sequences listed, roughly an eighth were seen once. The starting material was PBMCs, obtained on the day of the yellow fever booster vaccination. The receptors come from a man aged 25-45 years who received the YFV17D yellow fever vaccine. Each CDR3 is given with its conserved first and last residue. Each record gives: V gene, D gene, J gene, clone size, CDR3 protein, CDR3 DNA. The D gene is left open where the match is weak. Expanded clones are given a class, and other clones once, few, many or no size at all.

v_call: TRBV28; d_call: NA; j_call: TRBJ2-3; clone_size: once; cdr3_aa: CASKSFGRSTDTQYF; cdr3_nt: TGTGCCAGCAAAAGTTTTGGACGGAGCACAGATACGCAGTATTTT
v_call: TRBV29-1; d_call: NA; j_call: TRBJ2-7; clone_size: few; cdr3_aa: CSVEGEIPYEQYF; cdr3_nt: TGCAGCGTTGAAGGGGAAATTCCCTACGAGCAGTACTTC
v_call: TRBV20-1; d_call: TRBD2; j_call: TRBJ2-1; clone_size: NA; cdr3_aa: CSELTTGTSGSSNEQFF; cdr3_nt: TGCAGTGAGCTCACAACCGGGACTAGCGGGAGTAGCAATGAGCAGTTCTTC
v_call: TRBV12-3/TRBV12-4; d_call: NA; j_call: TRBJ2-5; clone_size: few; cdr3_aa: CASRTGTQQETQYF; cdr3_nt: TGTGCCAGCAGAACAGGGACACAACAAGAGACCCAGTACTTC
v_call: TRBV12-3/TRBV12-4; d_call: NA; j_call: TRBJ2-7; clone_size: NA; cdr3_aa: CASRFRAGLSYEQYF; cdr3_nt: TGTGCCAGCAGGTTCAGGGCGGGGCTATCCTACGAGCAGTACTTC
v_call: TRBV29-1; d_call: NA; j_call: TRBJ1-5; clone_size: NA; cdr3_aa: CSVGEGRQPQHF; cdr3_nt: TGCAGCGTTGGGGAGGGGAGGCAGCCCCAGCATTTT
v_call: TRBV6-5; d_call: NA; j_call: TRBJ2-4; clone_size: few; cdr3_aa: CASSYSFKNIQYF; cdr3_nt: TGTGCCAGCAGTTACTCGTTCAAAAACATTCAGTACTTC
v_call: TRBV12-5; d_call: NA; j_call: TRBJ2-1; clone_size: NA; cdr3_aa: CASAPSGPYNEQFF; cdr3_nt: TGTGCTAGTGCCCCGTCCGGACCCTACAATGAGCAGTTCTTC
v_call: TRBV7-2; d_call: TRBD2; j_call: TRBJ2-4; clone_size: NA; cdr3_aa: CATSLVEGGPAKNIQYF; cdr3_nt: TGTGCCACCAGCTTAGTAGAGGGAGGGCCGGCCAAAAACATTCAGTACTTC
v_call: TRBV5-1; d_call: NA; j_call: TRBJ1-3; clone_size: many; cdr3_aa: CASSLRGSGNTIYF; cdr3_nt: TGCGCCAGCAGCTTGAGGGGTTCTGGAAACACCATATATTTT
v_call: TRBV5-4; d_call: NA; j_call: TRBJ2-3; clone_size: NA; cdr3_aa: CASSLQQGGADTQYF; cdr3_nt: TGTGCCAGCAGCTTGCAGCAGGGTGGGGCCGATACGCAGTATTTT
v_call: TRBV20-1; d_call: TRBD2; j_call: TRBJ2-7; clone_size: NA; cdr3_aa: CSASSPSGSYPESEQYF; cdr3_nt: TGCAGTGCTAGCTCCCCTAGCGGGAGTTACCCCGAGTCGGAGCAGTACTTC
v_call: TRBV20-1; d_call: TRBD2; j_call: TRBJ2-5; clone_size: NA; cdr3_aa: CSSGRDQETQYF; cdr3_nt: TGCAGTTCCGGGAGGGACCAAGAGACCCAGTACTTC
v_call: TRBV6-4; d_call: TRBD2; j_call: TRBJ2-3; clone_size: few; cdr3_aa: CASSDSDSGTARGQYF; cdr3_nt: TGTGCCAGCAGTGACTCGGATAGCGGGACTGCTCGAGGGCAGTATTTT
v_call: TRBV20-1; d_call: TRBD2; j_call: TRBJ2-1; clone_size: few; cdr3_aa: CSASGRASGSSYNEQFF; cdr3_nt: TGCAGTGCCAGCGGGCGGGCTAGCGGAAGCTCCTACAATGAGCAGTTCTTC
v_call: TRBV20-1; d_call: NA; j_call: TRBJ2-7; clone_size: NA; cdr3_aa: CSARPRTQRRSSYEQYF; cdr3_nt: TGCAGTGCTAGACCCAGGACCCAACGAAGGAGCTCCTACGAGCAGTACTTC
v_call: TRBV7-2; d_call: NA; j_call: TRBJ1-6; clone_size: NA; cdr3_aa: CASSLVEPGSVSSPLHF; cdr3_nt: TGTGCCAGCAGCTTAGTGGAGCCAGGGTCGGTGTCTTCACCCCTCCACTTT
v_call: TRBV7-3; d_call: TRBD2; j_call: TRBJ2-5; clone_size: NA; cdr3_aa: CASRAGLAGQETQYF; cdr3_nt: TGTGCCAGCAGGGCGGGACTAGCGGGACAAGAGACCCAGTACTTC
v_call: TRBV20-1; d_call: TRBD2; j_call: TRBJ2-1; clone_size: few; cdr3_aa: CSARRLATYNEQFF; cdr3_nt: TGCAGTGCTAGAAGACTAGCGACCTACAATGAGCAGTTCTTC
v_call: TRBV30; d_call: TRBD2; j_call: TRBJ2-3; clone_size: NA; cdr3_aa: CAWSVGLAGVDTQYF; cdr3_nt: TGTGCCTGGAGTGTCGGGCTAGCGGGAGTTGATACGCAGTATTTT
v_call: TRBV7-9; d_call: TRBD1; j_call: TRBJ2-3; clone_size: NA; cdr3_aa: CASSLYRDSSDTQYF; cdr3_nt: TGTGCCAGCAGCTTATACCGGGACAGTTCAGATACGCAGTATTTT
v_call: TRBV10-3; d_call: NA; j_call: TRBJ2-5; clone_size: few; cdr3_aa: CAISESPTVQETQYF; cdr3_nt: TGTGCCATCAGTGAGTCGCCGACAGTTCAGGAGACCCAGTACTTC
v_call: TRBV12-3/TRBV12-4; d_call: NA; j_call: TRBJ2-7; clone_size: few; cdr3_aa: CASRIMRGKHEQYF; cdr3_nt: TGTGCCAGCAGAATTATGCGGGGTAAGCACGAGCAGTACTTC
v_call: TRBV30; d_call: NA; j_call: TRBJ1-5; clone_size: few; cdr3_aa: CAWSSGVSNQPQHF; cdr3_nt: TGTGCCTGGAGTAGCGGGGTTAGCAATCAGCCCCAGCATTTT
v_call: TRBV7-2; d_call: TRBD1; j_call: TRBJ2-7; clone_size: NA; cdr3_aa: CASSSPTGTGTYEQYF; cdr3_nt: TGTGCCAGCAGCTCCCCCACCGGGACAGGGACCTACGAGCAGTACTTC
v_call: TRBV5-4; d_call: NA; j_call: TRBJ2-3; clone_size: few; cdr3_aa: CASSFHTGGADTQYF; cdr3_nt: TGTGCCAGCAGCTTCCACACCGGGGGAGCAGATACGCAGTATTTT
v_call: TRBV7-2; d_call: TRBD1; j_call: TRBJ2-5; clone_size: few; cdr3_aa: CASSLGGGAKTQYF; cdr3_nt: TGTGCCAGCAGCTTAGGAGGGGGCGCGAAGACCCAGTACTTC
v_call: TRBV9; d_call: TRBD1; j_call: TRBJ2-1; clone_size: many; cdr3_aa: CASSVEGQGGNEQFF; cdr3_nt: TGTGCCAGCAGCGTAGAGGGACAGGGGGGAAATGAGCAGTTCTTC
v_call: TRBV29-1; d_call: NA; j_call: TRBJ2-7; clone_size: many; cdr3_aa: CSVPEGNGEQYF; cdr3_nt: TGCAGCGTCCCCGAGGGTAACGGCGAGCAGTACTTC
v_call: TRBV5-8; d_call: TRBD1; j_call: TRBJ2-2; clone_size: NA; cdr3_aa: CASSWRTGPGELFF; cdr3_nt: TGTGCCAGCAGCTGGAGGACAGGCCCCGGGGAGCTGTTTTTT
v_call: TRBV12-3/TRBV12-4; d_call: NA; j_call: TRBJ2-5; clone_size: many; cdr3_aa: CASFSGPQETQYF; cdr3_nt: TGTGCCAGCTTCAGCGGACCCCAAGAGACCCAGTACTTC
v_call: TRBV10-3; d_call: NA; j_call: TRBJ1-1; clone_size: NA; cdr3_aa: CAISAGGTEAFF; cdr3_nt: TGTGCCATCAGTGCGGGCGGGACTGAAGCTTTCTTT
v_call: TRBV7-9; d_call: TRBD2; j_call: TRBJ2-7; clone_size: few; cdr3_aa: CASSALAGEERKQYF; cdr3_nt: TGTGCCAGCAGCGCCCTAGCGGGGGAGGAACGCAAGCAGTACTTC
v_call: TRBV6-5; d_call: TRBD2; j_call: TRBJ2-1; clone_size: NA; cdr3_aa: CASSYATSGRAREQFF; cdr3_nt: TGTGCCAGCAGTTATGCGACTAGCGGGAGGGCCCGGGAGCAGTTCTTC
v_call: TRBV20-1; d_call: NA; j_call: TRBJ2-3; clone_size: NA; cdr3_aa: CSASGFRSTDTQYF; cdr3_nt: TGCAGTGCTTCAGGATTCCGGAGCACAGATACGCAGTATTTT
v_call: TRBV20-1; d_call: TRBD2; j_call: TRBJ2-7; clone_size: few; cdr3_aa: CSAREGLGWQYF; cdr3_nt: TGCAGTGCTAGAGAAGGACTAGGGTGGCAGTACTTC
v_call: TRBV27; d_call: NA; j_call: TRBJ2-6; clone_size: few; cdr3_aa: CASSLSVWGRVASGANVLTF; cdr3_nt: TGTGCCAGCAGTTTATCGGTGTGGGGTAGGGTAGCGTCTGGGGCCAACGTCCTGACTTTC
v_call: TRBV5-1; d_call: TRBD2; j_call: TRBJ2-7; clone_size: many; cdr3_aa: CASSSGSSGGQQYF; cdr3_nt: TGCGCCAGCAGCTCCGGATCTAGCGGGGGGCAGCAGTACTTC
v_call: TRBV7-2; d_call: NA; j_call: TRBJ2-2; clone_size: NA; cdr3_aa: CASSQILTGELFF; cdr3_nt: TGTGCCAGCAGCCAAATTCTAACCGGGGAGCTGTTTTTT
v_call: TRBV7-8; d_call: NA; j_call: TRBJ2-5; clone_size: NA; cdr3_aa: CASSSEGTGKYQETQYF; cdr3_nt: TGTGCCAGCAGCTCGGAAGGGACGGGAAAGTACCAAGAGACCCAGTACTTC
v_call: TRBV5-1; d_call: NA; j_call: TRBJ2-3; clone_size: NA; cdr3_aa: CSSSTVQGIGTDTQYF; cdr3_nt: TGCTCCAGCAGCACGGTCCAGGGGATTGGCACAGATACGCAGTATTTT
v_call: TRBV7-9; d_call: TRBD1; j_call: TRBJ1-2; clone_size: NA; cdr3_aa: CASRSTGAHNYGYTF; cdr3_nt: TGTGCCAGCAGGTCGACAGGGGCCCATAACTATGGCTACACCTTC
v_call: TRBV7-9; d_call: NA; j_call: TRBJ2-7; clone_size: NA; cdr3_aa: CASSFPPGQDYSYEQYF; cdr3_nt: TGTGCCAGCAGCTTTCCTCCCGGACAGGACTACTCCTACGAGCAGTACTTC
v_call: TRBV11-2; d_call: TRBD2; j_call: TRBJ2-1; clone_size: NA; cdr3_aa: CASSRSTSGTMGEQFF; cdr3_nt: TGTGCCAGCAGCCGTTCAACTAGCGGGACCATGGGTGAGCAGTTCTTC
v_call: TRBV5-1; d_call: NA; j_call: TRBJ2-7; clone_size: few; cdr3_aa: CASSGGTGAYEQYF; cdr3_nt: TGCGCCAGCAGCGGCGGGACCGGGGCCTACGAGCAGTACTTC
v_call: TRBV30; d_call: TRBD1; j_call: TRBJ2-1; clone_size: NA; cdr3_aa: CAWSEGQGNNEQFF; cdr3_nt: TGTGCCTGGAGTGAAGGACAGGGTAACAATGAGCAGTTCTTC
v_call: TRBV29-1; d_call: NA; j_call: TRBJ2-7; clone_size: few; cdr3_aa: CSVIPHGLGHEQYF; cdr3_nt: TGCAGCGTTATACCTCACGGCTTGGGCCACGAGCAGTACTTC
v_call: TRBV7-2; d_call: TRBD1; j_call: TRBJ2-7; clone_size: NA; cdr3_aa: CASSSGQNYEQYF; cdr3_nt: TGTGCCAGCAGCTCGGGACAGAACTACGAGCAGTACTTC
v_call: TRBV20-1; d_call: NA; j_call: TRBJ1-3; clone_size: few; cdr3_aa: CSARDVRYTSSGNTIYF; cdr3_nt: TGCAGTGCTAGAGATGTTCGGTATACCAGCTCTGGAAACACCATATATTTT
v_call: TRBV12-3/TRBV12-4; d_call: NA; j_call: TRBJ2-3; clone_size: many; cdr3_aa: CASSFRVGADTQYF; cdr3_nt: TGTGCCAGCAGTTTCAGGGTCGGGGCAGATACGCAGTATTTT